A selection of T cell receptor beta chains follows, all from one sample in a study of T cell responses to AZD1222 COVID-19 vaccine. Data came from immunoSEQ multiplex PCR; TCRdb stores just in-frame clones and leaves some out. The sample contains 130,000 or so clones, about 90% of which appear only once. The source material was peripheral blood, sampled on day 0 of AZD1222 vaccination. These receptors all come from an adult in good health. The CDR3 runs from the conserved cysteine through the conserved F or W. Each record gives: D gene, clone size, V gene, J gene, CDR3 protein, CDR3 DNA. A D gene is named only where the DNA matches it firmly. Only some rows state a clone size, as once, few, many or a class for expanded clones.

D: TRBD2
size: -
V: TRBV7-8
J: TRBJ2-7
CDR3: CASSYRGGGYEQYF
DNA: TGTGCCAGCAGCTACCGGGGGGGTGGCTACGAGCAGTACTTC

D: -
size: -
V: TRBV3-1/TRBV3-2
J: TRBJ2-7
CDR3: CASSQVNGEQYF
DNA: TGTGCCAGCAGCCAAGTTAATGGGGAGCAGTACTTC

D: TRBD1
size: -
V: TRBV13
J: TRBJ2-3
CDR3: CASSIDRGRTDTQYF
DNA: TGTGCCAGCAGCATAGACAGGGGGAGGACAGATACGCAGTATTTT

D: -
size: few
V: TRBV18
J: TRBJ1-1
CDR3: CASSPPFRGNTEAFF
DNA: TGTGCCAGCTCACCACCGTTTAGGGGGAACACTGAAGCTTTCTTT

D: -
size: -
V: TRBV10-2
J: TRBJ2-1
CDR3: CASSDTATYNEQFF
DNA: TGCGCCAGCAGTGACACAGCGACCTACAATGAGCAGTTCTTC

D: -
size: -
V: TRBV21-1
J: TRBJ1-5
CDR3: CASSKTGNQPQHF
DNA: TGTGCCAGCAGCAAGACAGGTAATCAGCCCCAGCATTTT

D: TRBD2
size: -
V: TRBV6-6
J: TRBJ2-3
CDR3: CASSSKTSGNTDTQYF
DNA: TGTGCCAGCAGTTCCAAGACTAGCGGGAACACAGATACGCAGTATTTT

D: TRBD2
size: -
V: TRBV30
J: TRBJ2-2
CDR3: CAWSVRGLAGDTGELFF
DNA: TGTGCCTGGAGTGTACGGGGACTAGCGGGGGACACCGGGGAGCTGTTTTTT

D: -
size: -
V: TRBV11-3
J: TRBJ2-1
CDR3: CASSPQGAGYNEQFF
DNA: TGTGCCAGCAGCCCGCAAGGGGCCGGCTACAATGAGCAGTTCTTC

D: TRBD1
size: -
V: TRBV5-1
J: TRBJ2-7
CDR3: CASSLVQGAYEQYF
DNA: TGCGCCAGCAGCTTGGTGCAGGGGGCCTACGAGCAGTACTTC

D: TRBD1
size: -
V: TRBV6-5
J: TRBJ2-2
CDR3: CASSNRGQSGELFF
DNA: TGTGCCAGCAGTAACAGGGGGCAATCCGGGGAGCTGTTTTTT

D: -
size: -
V: TRBV5-1
J: TRBJ2-3
CDR3: CASSLQGTSTDTQYF
DNA: TGCGCCAGCAGCTTGCAGGGGACATCAACAGATACGCAGTATTTT

D: -
size: -
V: TRBV12-3/TRBV12-4
J: TRBJ1-6
CDR3: CASSYSVSPLHF
DNA: TGTGCCAGCAGCTATAGTGTTTCACCCCTCCACTTT

D: -
size: -
V: TRBV7-9
J: TRBJ1-1
CDR3: CASSQGSVEAFF
DNA: TGTGCCAGCAGCCAAGGCAGTGTTGAAGCTTTCTTT

D: -
size: -
V: TRBV6-6
J: TRBJ1-1
CDR3: CASSYSTRDTEAFF
DNA: TGTGCCAGCAGTTACTCGACCAGGGACACTGAAGCTTTCTTT

D: TRBD1
size: -
V: TRBV9
J: TRBJ1-2
CDR3: CASSRNRGNYGYTF
DNA: TGTGCCAGTTCAAGGAACAGGGGGAACTATGGCTACACCTTC

D: -
size: -
V: TRBV5-4
J: TRBJ2-7
CDR3: CASSSTQGSYEQYF
DNA: TGTGCCAGCAGCTCAACTCAAGGGTCCTACGAGCAGTACTTC

D: -
size: -
V: TRBV6-5
J: TRBJ2-4
CDR3: CASRPLAKNIQYF
DNA: TGTGCCAGCAGACCCCTAGCCAAAAACATTCAGTACTTC

D: -
size: -
V: TRBV5-4
J: TRBJ2-7
CDR3: CASSLRQEQYF
DNA: TGTGCCAGCAGCCTTAGACAGGAGCAGTACTTC

D: -
size: -
V: TRBV27
J: TRBJ2-7
CDR3: CASNRQADSYEQYF
DNA: TGTGCCAGCAACCGACAGGCCGACTCCTACGAGCAGTACTTC

D: -
size: -
V: TRBV3-1/TRBV3-2
J: TRBJ1-6
CDR3: CASSPRSSYNSPLHF
DNA: TGTGCCAGCAGCCCGCGAAGCTCCTATAATTCACCCCTCCACTTT

D: TRBD2
size: -
V: TRBV5-1
J: TRBJ2-7
CDR3: CASSRGTSGNYEQYF
DNA: TGCGCCAGCAGTCGGGGGACTAGCGGCAACTACGAGCAGTACTTC

D: -
size: -
V: TRBV5-6
J: TRBJ1-4
CDR3: CASSPGLRNEKLFF
DNA: TGTGCCAGCAGCCCGGGACTGAGGAATGAAAAACTGTTTTTT

D: -
size: -
V: TRBV6-5
J: TRBJ1-1
CDR3: CASTTTTDTGEAFF
DNA: TGTGCCAGCACCACGACGACAGACACCGGTGAAGCTTTCTTT

D: -
size: -
V: TRBV5-1
J: TRBJ1-2
CDR3: CASSSGTSGTSYGYTF
DNA: TGCGCCAGCAGCTCCGGGACCTCTGGGACTAGCTATGGCTACACCTTC

D: -
size: -
V: TRBV6-1
J: TRBJ1-6
CDR3: CASSEGTNSPLHF
DNA: TGTGCCAGCAGTGAAGGTACTAATTCACCCCTCCACTTT

D: -
size: -
V: TRBV7-3
J: TRBJ2-7
CDR3: CASSLGVWGEQYF
DNA: TGTGCCAGCAGCTTAGGAGTATGGGGCGAGCAGTACTTC